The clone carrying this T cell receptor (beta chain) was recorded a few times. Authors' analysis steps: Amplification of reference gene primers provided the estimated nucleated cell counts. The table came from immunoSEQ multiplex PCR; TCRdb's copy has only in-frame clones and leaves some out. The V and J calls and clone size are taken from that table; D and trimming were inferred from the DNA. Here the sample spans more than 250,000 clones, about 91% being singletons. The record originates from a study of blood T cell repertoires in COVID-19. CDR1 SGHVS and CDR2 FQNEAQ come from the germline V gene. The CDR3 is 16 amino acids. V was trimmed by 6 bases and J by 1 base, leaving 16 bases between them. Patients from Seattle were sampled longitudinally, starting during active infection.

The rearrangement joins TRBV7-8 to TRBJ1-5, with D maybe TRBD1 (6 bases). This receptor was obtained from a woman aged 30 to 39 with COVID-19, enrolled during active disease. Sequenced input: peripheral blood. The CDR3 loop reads CASSMTRGRSNQPQHF. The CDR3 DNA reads TGTGCCAGCAGTATGACCAGGGGTAGGAGCAATCAGCCCCAGCATTTT.